This TCR beta chain came from a study of cytomegalovirus exposure and HLA in healthy donors. This CDR3 contains 14 residues. V gave up 6 bases and J gave up 1 base, with 12 bases separating them. Germline loops: CDR1 SGHAT, CDR2 FQNNGV. Sequencing used immunoSEQ multiplex PCR; TCRdb keeps in-frame clones, though not all of them. The data hold more than 95,000 clones, with about 88% observed a single time. V is TRBV11-2 and J is TRBJ1-1, with a possible D match to TRBD1 (5 bases). Source material: PBMCs. The sequence came from a woman aged 18-30 years in good health and CMV-seropositive. DNA for the CDR3: TGTGCCAGCAGGGGGGGACCCCCGAACACTGAAGCTTTCTTT. It codes for CASRGGPPNTEAFF.